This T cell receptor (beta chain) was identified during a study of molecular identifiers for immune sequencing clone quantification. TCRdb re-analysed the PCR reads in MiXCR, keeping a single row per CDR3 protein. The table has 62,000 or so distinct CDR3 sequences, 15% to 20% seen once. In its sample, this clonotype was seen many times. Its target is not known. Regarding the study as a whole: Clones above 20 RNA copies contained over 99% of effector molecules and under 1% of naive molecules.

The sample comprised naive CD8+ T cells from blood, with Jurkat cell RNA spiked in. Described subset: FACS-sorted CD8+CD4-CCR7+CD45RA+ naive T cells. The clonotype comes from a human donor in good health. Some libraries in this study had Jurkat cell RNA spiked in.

The CDR3: CASSWTGQASNQPQHF. Written as DNA, the CDR3 is TGTGCCAGTAGTTGGACGGGACAGGCGAGCAATCAGCCCCAGCATTTT. The chain has TRBV19 and TRBJ1-5; 8 nucleotides agree with TRBD1. Germline assignment: CDR1 LNHDA and CDR2 SQIVND (reference sequence). CDR3 length equals 16 residues. With V trimmed by 5 bases and J by 1 base, 7 bases remained unmatched.